This TCR beta chain was identified in a study of cytomegalovirus exposure and HLA in healthy donors (dated by TCRdb to 2017 to 2019). For the study in its entirety: According to a later analysis, one platform produced both the 120 validation repertoires and the 666 repertoires of the first cohort. Besides the first cohort of approximately 710 subjects, a separate validation cohort made up of around 120 different subjects was used. The study was designed to test whether signatures of past pathogen exposure could be identified by cataloging public T cell receptors. High-throughput TCR immunosequencing, statistical association of individual TCRs with disease status, and machine learning were combined to predict cytomegalovirus infection status. Study-level results and caveats: All 120 or so repertoires were used to score co-occurrence in the validation cohort in a later analysis, because that analysis had no HLA typing for the cohort. A later analysis found that TCRs clustered in the first cohort also tended to co-occur in the 120 or so validation repertoires, with 94% of cluster scores above 0. The study gave a list of under 200 TCR beta chains associated with cytomegalovirus. According to the authors, the approach could potentially be generalized to other disease states and immunological phenotypes. A few of the identified cytomegalovirus-associated TCR beta chains were confirmed in vitro to be specific for cytomegalovirus antigens. While some public TCRs were present in many individuals, most TCR sequences turned up only very rarely across donors. Cytomegalovirus status was reported to be diagnosed by the classifier with high specificity and sensitivity in both the original and validation cohorts.

Donors formed part of the validation cohort, which comprised 120 subjects and was distinct from the first cohort of 670 or so subjects. Turning to this clone: The antigen it binds to is not known. Base qualities are missing; no much larger clone stands one base away.

At the junction V is shortened by 6 bases and J by 1 base; bases outside the gene matches: 4. Sequences SQVTM (CDR1) and ANQGSEA (CDR2) are obtained from the germline V gene. The CDR3 runs 14 amino acids, cysteine and phenylalanine included. Kept here is only the CDR3 DNA, which spans 42 bases and is read in frame from base 1. The library was generated by the immunoSEQ multiplex PCR assay. The original methods were these. A statistical classification framework was built to diagnose cytomegalovirus status from the catalog of TCR beta chain sequences. The table comes from immuneACCESS by way of TCRdb, which keeps in-frame sequences with V and J called. Part of the clones is missing from these tables; in studies checked, under half for an unresolved V gene and the rest for unknown reasons. The V and J calls and clone size come from that table; D and trimming were worked out from the DNA. Present in this sample are around 52,000 clones, just over 90% of which were seen just once. The ten largest clones capture about 6% of the sample.

This chain is built from TRBV29-1 and TRBJ2-2; TRBD1 lines up with 8 middle nucleotides. Sequencing was done on a sample of PBMCs. This receptor was obtained from a woman aged 18 to 35 in good health and CMV-seronegative. The CDR3 amino acid sequence is: CSVLGTGNTGELFF. The nucleotide sequence is given as TGCAGCGTCCTCGGGACAGGGAACACCGGGGAGCTGTTTTTT.